This TCR beta chain was identified in a study of lymphopenia after photon versus proton radiotherapy. TCRdb keeps only in-frame clones here, not all; method: immunoSEQ multiplex PCR. This table has around 160,000 clones, approximately 91% appearing once. This CDR3 comprises 12 residues. Trimming left V 0 bases short and J 8 bases short, with 5 bases between. The germline gives CDR1 SGHRS, CDR2 YFSETQ. The clonotype comes from a man aged 45-65 years with gastric cancer. The sequencing used peripheral blood, collected from a patient treated with photon-based radiotherapy. The V gene is TRBV5-1, the J gene TRBJ1-4, with D uncertain. CDR3: CASSLDQEKLFF. In nucleotides, the CDR3 is TGCGCCAGCAGCTTGGATCAAGAAAAACTGTTTTTT.